These 8 T cell receptor beta chains originate from one sample sequenced in a study of regulatory T cells in long-lasting Graves disease. Time point of the sample: persistent/refractory GD, antithyroid drugs over 5 years with positive TRAb. The TCR library was made from RNA that had been extracted from PBMCs in TRIzol. To make TCR beta libraries, researchers used iRepertoire HTBI primers and Arm-PCR of CDR3 regions. TCRdb reanalysed the multiplex PCR reads using MiXCR and keeps one entry per CDR3 protein. The sample carries 400,000 to 450,000 distinct CDR3 sequences, about 25% recorded once. Sequencing was performed on peripheral blood mononuclear cells (PBMCs), taken when the disease was refractory, from a patient treated with antithyroid drugs. The receptors were sampled from a female donor with Graves disease.

Here the CDR3 DNA reads TGTGCCAGCAGCTTGGTCTCCTATGGCGGGGAGCTGTTTTTT. Translation gives CASSLVSYGGELFF. The V call is TRBV5-4, the J call TRBJ2-2; unclear D gene. This CDR3 has 14 residues. Per the germline V gene, CDR1 is SGHNT and CDR2 is YYREEE (reference sequence). Trimming cost V 0 bases and J 7 bases, with 10 bases left between them.

The rearrangement links TRBV27 to TRBJ2-7, with 7 bases aligning to TRBD1. V lost 5 bases, J lost 2 bases, and 9 bases stayed unmatched. The CDR3 extends over 15 amino acids. Germline V gene lookup returns CDR1 MNHEY and CDR2 SMNVEV (reference sequence). This CDR3 reads CASSIRDSRTYEQYF. The CDR3 DNA reads TGTGCCAGCAGTATCCGGGACAGCCGAACCTACGAGCAGTACTTC.

This clonotype was seen more than once but under ten times. The chain recombines TRBV10-3 with TRBJ2-7, with D maybe TRBD1 (6 bases). This CDR3 has 12 residues. V gave up 8 bases and J gave up 3 bases, with 11 bases separating them. Per the germline V gene, CDR1 is ENHRY and CDR2 is SYGVKD. CDR3 nucleotide sequence: TGTGCCATCGGAGGACAGCGCTACGAGCAGTACTTC. The encoded protein is CAIGGQRYEQYF.

This clonotype turned up a few times. This chain links TRBV5-1 with TRBJ1-1, with no clear D. The CDR3 is 15 residues long. With 4 bases removed from V and 1 base from J, the gap between germline ends came to 14 bases. Per germline, CDR1 SGHRS and CDR2 YFSETQ. CDR3 amino acids: CASSRSHTENTEAFF. CDR3 sequence (DNA): TGCGCCAGCAGCCGCAGCCACACGGAGAACACTGAAGCTTTCTTT.

This clonotype was seen repeatedly, ten times or more. The gene calls are TRBV28 and TRBJ1-5, with 8 bases matching TRBD1. Trimming removed 3 bases from V and 4 bases from J; junction bases left unmatched: 8. The CDR3 consists of 16 residues. Germline values: CDR1 MDHEN, CDR2 SYDVKM. Written as DNA, the CDR3 is TGTGCCAGCAGTTTCCGTCTACGGACAGGGAATCAGCCCCAGCATTTT. The encoded protein is CASSFRLRTGNQPQHF.

V gene TRBV20-1 combines with J gene TRBJ2-7; TRBD2 matches at 7 bases. The V gene end was trimmed by 6 bases and the J gene end by 0 bases; junction bases not matched to a gene: 14. CDR3 length: 16 amino acids. The V gene's germline CDR1 is DFQATT and CDR2 SNEGSKA (reference sequence). The CDR3 here is CSAPYRWRGSSYEQYF. CDR3 coding DNA: TGCAGTGCCCCCTACCGGTGGCGGGGGAGCTCCTACGAGCAGTACTTC.

Regarding this clonotype: The final CDR3 position lacks the conserved phenylalanine or tryptophan, pointing to a likely read error. The chain uses TRBV11-1 and TRBJ2-2; 9 nucleotides line up with TRBD2. Germline V lookup: CDR1 SGHAT, CDR2 FQDESV (reference sequence). The CDR3 has 16 amino acids. The ends lost 3 bases at V and 7 bases at J; junction bases unmatched: 9. CDR3 sequence (DNA): TGTGCCAGCAGCTTCCCAGGGACTAGCTTCAGCGGGGAGCTGTTTCTT. Translated: CASSFPGTSFSGELFL.

This clonotype came up many times. The CDR3 DNA reads as TGTGCCAGCAGTCTTCAACAGGGACGGTATGGCTACACCTTC. Amino acids: CASSLQQGRYGYTF. This sequence joins TRBV27 and TRBJ1-2, with a weak D call TRBD1 (6 bases). Looked up from germline, CDR1 is MNHEY and CDR2 is SMNVEV (reference sequence). The CDR3 is 14 residues long. Trimming shortened V by 5 bases and J by 5 bases, and 15 bases separated the two germline ends.